This T cell receptor (beta chain) was obtained from a study of T cells after yellow fever vaccination. 5'RACE template switching produced TCR cDNA carrying a universal primer site and UMIs. MiXCR, run by TCRdb on the 5' RACE reads, gives a single entry per CDR3 protein. The sample shows over 150,000 distinct CDR3 sequences, approximately 6% of them seen only once. This clonotype has ten or more counts. Its target is unknown. The CDR3 runs 12 residues. Trimming stripped 4 bases from V and 9 bases from J, with 10 bases between. Germline loops: CDR1 MGHDK, CDR2 SYGVNS. Broader study findings: In post-booster samples, most primary-vaccination clones reappeared (about 97% CD4, 75% to 90% CD8). Although most clonotypes did not, a small share appeared in both CD4 and CD8 compartments. Weaker overall was a secondary response that nonetheless peaked faster, on day 5 versus 15.

This material consisted of CD4+ T cells sorted from PBMCs, taken on the day of the first yellow fever vaccination. The V and J genes are TRBV25-1 and TRBJ2-1; D is uncertain. This TCR was recovered from a man aged 18 to 30 who received the YFV17D yellow fever vaccine. DNA of the CDR3: TGTGCCAGCAGTGGCCCCTTTAGTGAGCAGTTCTTC. Translated: CASSGPFSEQFF. Supplemented by reference TRBV25-1 and TRBJ2-1, the full variable domain reads EADIYQTPRYLVIGTGKKITLECSQTMGHDKMYWYQQDPGMELHLIHYSYGVNSTEKGDLSSESTVSRIRTEHFPLTLESARPSHTSQYLCASSGPFSEQFFGPGTRLTVL.